The source of this T cell receptor (beta chain) is a study of radiotherapy plus CTLA-4 blockade in lung cancer. Study background: Among enrolled patients, over 15% responded and about 34% achieved disease control.

The data were produced by immunoSEQ multiplex PCR, yet TCRdb's version contains in-frame clones alone and is incomplete. The sample lists about 85,000 clones, approximately 86% occurring once. This clone appeared a single time. The clonotype was recovered from a human donor with non-small cell lung cancer who had a partial response to radiotherapy plus ipilimumab. The specimen was peripheral blood, collected from a patient treated with radiotherapy plus ipilimumab.

DNA for the CDR3: TGTGCCAGCAGCTTAGATCAGGGGGCTGGTGGCTACACCTTC. This gives the protein CASSLDQGAGGYTF. This chain connects TRBV7-9 to TRBJ1-2, with TRBD1 matching over 8 bases. CDR3 length: 14 residues. The junction had 5 bases not matched to a gene; V was cut back by 1 base and J by 7 bases. CDR1 is SEHNR and CDR2 is FQNEAQ in the germline V gene (reference sequence).